Listed below are T cell receptor beta chains from one sample, sequenced in a study of cytomegalovirus exposure and HLA in healthy donors. Some clones are missing from TCRdb's copy, which holds only in-frame ones; the method was immunoSEQ multiplex PCR. The repertoire consists of some 110,000 clones, with approximately 66% occurring once and the leading ten covering roughly 8.6%. Input material: PBMCs. The source of these receptors is a woman in her thirties or forties in good health and CMV-seropositive. The CDR3 runs from the conserved cysteine through the conserved F or W. A D gene is named only where the DNA matches it firmly. Clone size appears in some rows only: once, few, many, or a class for an expanded clone.

j_gene | d_gene | v_gene | abundance | CDR3nt | CDR3aa
TRBJ2-2 | NA | TRBV18 | NA | TGTGCCAGCTCAGTGGGGACTCCCGACACCGGGGAGCTGTTTTTT | CASSVGTPDTGELFF
TRBJ2-5 | TRBD1 | TRBV25-1 | few | TGTGCCAGCAGTCCGACAGGGAGAACGACCCAGTACTTC | CASSPTGRTTQYF
TRBJ1-3 | NA | TRBV7-9 | once | TGTGCCAGCAGTACACCCGACCGACCAGGGGGAAACACCATATATTTT | CASSTPDRPGGNTIYF
TRBJ2-5 | NA | TRBV12-5 | NA | TGTGCTAGTGCGAAGGACAGAGGAGAGACCCAGTACTTC | CASAKDRGETQYF
TRBJ2-7 | TRBD1 | TRBV10-3 | NA | TGTGCCATCATGGCGGGACAGGGGGACTACGAGCAGTACTTC | CAIMAGQGDYEQYF
TRBJ2-6 | TRBD2 | TRBV15 | NA | TGTGCCACCAGCAGAGTGGCGGGGGCTGGGGCCAACGTCCTGACTTTC | CATSRVAGAGANVLTF
TRBJ2-7 | TRBD1 | TRBV5-1 | NA | TGCGCCAGCAGCTCGGGACAGGGGGTCGAGCAGTACTTC | CASSSGQGVEQYF
TRBJ1-1 | NA | TRBV9 | once | TGTGCCAGCAGCGTAGAGGGCCAGGGGCGCACTGAAGCTTTCTTT | CASSVEGQGRTEAFF
TRBJ1-2 | TRBD1 | TRBV14 | few | TGTGCCAGCAGCCATTTTTCGGGACAGGGGACGTCTTTATATGGCTACACCTTC | CASSHFSGQGTSLYGYTF
TRBJ2-7 | NA | TRBV2 | many | TGTGCCAGCAAACCGGAGCAGAGCCGTGGCGAGCAGTACTTC | CASKPEQSRGEQYF
TRBJ2-3 | NA | TRBV7-6 | NA | TGTGCCAGCAGCTTACCGGGCACAGATACGCAGTATTTT | CASSLPGTDTQYF
TRBJ1-3 | TRBD1 | TRBV29-1 | NA | TGCAGCGCTGGGACAGGCTCTGGAAACACCATATATTTT | CSAGTGSGNTIYF
TRBJ2-7 | NA | TRBV5-1 | NA | TGCGCCAGCAGCTTCAGACAGGGAGGCAGCGACGAGCAGTACTTC | CASSFRQGGSDEQYF
TRBJ1-3 | TRBD1 | TRBV28 | NA | TGTGCCAGCAGACCGGGACAGGGAGGGAACACCATATATTTT | CASRPGQGGNTIYF
TRBJ1-4 | NA | TRBV5-6 | NA | TGTGCCAGCAGCTTGGAACGAGGGGAGGCAAATGAAAAACTGTTTTTT | CASSLERGEANEKLFF
TRBJ2-7 | TRBD2 | TRBV25-1 | NA | TGTGCCAGCAACAGAGCGGGAGTGTCCTACGAGCAGTACTTC | CASNRAGVSYEQYF
TRBJ2-7 | TRBD2 | TRBV6-1 | NA | TGTGCCAGCAGTGAAGCTGCAAGCGGGAGCGACGAGCAGTACTTC | CASSEAASGSDEQYF
TRBJ1-1 | TRBD1 | TRBV7-8 | NA | TGTGCCAGCAGCTTAGGTACTTACAGGGGTTCGAACACTGAAGCTTTCTTT | CASSLGTYRGSNTEAFF
TRBJ2-7 | TRBD1 | TRBV7-7 | NA | TGTGCTAGCAGCCCCGGGACAGGGTATGACGAGCAGTACTTC | CASSPGTGYDEQYF
TRBJ1-5 | NA | TRBV6-1 | NA | TGTGCCAGCAGTGAGGGGGCTAATCAGCCCCAGCATTTT | CASSEGANQPQHF
TRBJ2-4 | TRBD1 | TRBV6-1 | NA | TGTGCCAGCAGTGAAGCTGGTGGGGTAACAGGGGGCGCCGGGAGGGCCAAAAACATTCAGTACTTC | CASSEAGGVTGGAGRAKNIQYF
TRBJ2-1 | NA | TRBV7-7 | few | TGTGCTAGCAGCTTAGGAGCGGGCTCCTACAATGAGCAGTTCTTC | CASSLGAGSYNEQFF
TRBJ2-1 | TRBD1 | TRBV7-9 | NA | TGTGCCAGCAGCTATCCCCCGGGGACAGGGGACAATGAGCAGTTCTTC | CASSYPPGTGDNEQFF
TRBJ2-4 | NA | TRBV7-9 | NA | TGTGCCAGCAGCCAACAGGGATCGGCCAAAAACATTCAGTACTTC | CASSQQGSAKNIQYF
TRBJ1-1 | NA | TRBV10-1 | NA | TGCGCCAGCAGTGAGCTTCTGAACACTGAAGCTTTCTTT | CASSELLNTEAFF
TRBJ2-1 | NA | TRBV4-2 | NA | TGTGCCAGCAGCCAAAGCGGGCCCTACAATGAGCAGTTCTTC | CASSQSGPYNEQFF
TRBJ2-7 | TRBD1 | TRBV30 | NA | TGTGCCTGGAGTCCCCCGGGACAGGGGGCCGAGCAGTACTTC | CAWSPPGQGAEQYF
TRBJ1-1 | NA | TRBV2 | few | TGTGCCAGCAGGGAGCTCGGCGGTTTGGGCACTGAAGCTTTCTTT | CASRELGGLGTEAFF
TRBJ2-2 | NA | TRBV7-2 | few | TGTGCCAGCACTCTAGCGAACACCGGGGAGCTGTTTTTT | CASTLANTGELFF
TRBJ1-2 | TRBD1 | TRBV19 | NA | TGTGCCAGTAGTATTCATACAGGGGCTAACTATGGCTACACCTTC | CASSIHTGANYGYTF
TRBJ2-5 | NA | TRBV7-9 | NA | TGTTCCAGCGCTAGGGGGGGCGTAGAGACCCAGTACTTC | CSSARGGVETQYF
TRBJ1-1 | NA | TRBV25-1 | NA | TGTGCCAGCAGCAAGAACCCTGAAGCCTTCTTT | CASSKNPEAFF